The TCR beta chain under discussion was sequenced for a study of preoperative IRX-2 immunotherapy in early breast cancer. The treatment here: preoperative locoregional IRX-2 cytokine immunotherapy. Samples came from a phase Ib trial of preoperative locoregional IRX-2 cytokine immunotherapy. Measured with immunoSEQ multiplex PCR; TCRdb has only the in-frame clones, and not every one. The sample yields about 42,000 clones, 77% seen once. The CDR3 spans 12 residues. The germline V gene has CDR1 WSHSY and CDR2 SAAADI. Trimming took 5 bases from V and 3 from J, leaving 4 bases between them. There are a few counts of this clone.

The sequence was collected from a human donor with breast cancer. The sequencing here drew on tumor tissue, taken after IRX-2 immunotherapy. V gene TRBV10-2 combines with J gene TRBJ2-2; the D is unclear. The CDR3, as DNA: TGCGCCAGCAGTTTATACACCGGGGAGCTGTTTTTT. Translated, it gives CASSLYTGELFF.